What follows describes a single TCR beta chain. Its antigen is unidentified. This specimen belongs to a study of vaccination effects on CD4 cells after COVID-19. Study-wide points: Convalescent patients numbered few in the study; early post-infection timepoints were missing entirely. Both infection-induced and vaccine-induced clones contracted markedly at late post-vaccination timepoints.

This CDR3 spans 15 amino acids. The ends were cut back, 5 bases at V and 5 bases at J, with 15 bases in the middle. Germline lookup yields CDR1 SGHTA and CDR2 FQGNSA. Here immunoSEQ multiplex PCR was the method, and the copy in TCRdb shows in-frame clones only, minus some. This repertoire shows about 74,000 clones, around 77% found once; its top ten account for roughly 2%. Isolation of CD4+ T cells took place after more than 9 days of culture. Nobody among the vaccine recipients had prior SARS-CoV-2 infection (nucleocapsid antibodies were negative). This specimen consisted of CD4+ T cells from PBMCs cultured without peptide, obtained before COVID-19 vaccination. The chain has TRBV7-2 and TRBJ1-4, with D unclear. This TCR was sampled from a human donor who received a COVID-19 vaccine. This CDR3 is CASSPVISGNEKLFF. Written as DNA, the CDR3 is TGTGCCAGCAGCCCTGTCATATCGGGGAATGAAAAACTGTTTTTT.